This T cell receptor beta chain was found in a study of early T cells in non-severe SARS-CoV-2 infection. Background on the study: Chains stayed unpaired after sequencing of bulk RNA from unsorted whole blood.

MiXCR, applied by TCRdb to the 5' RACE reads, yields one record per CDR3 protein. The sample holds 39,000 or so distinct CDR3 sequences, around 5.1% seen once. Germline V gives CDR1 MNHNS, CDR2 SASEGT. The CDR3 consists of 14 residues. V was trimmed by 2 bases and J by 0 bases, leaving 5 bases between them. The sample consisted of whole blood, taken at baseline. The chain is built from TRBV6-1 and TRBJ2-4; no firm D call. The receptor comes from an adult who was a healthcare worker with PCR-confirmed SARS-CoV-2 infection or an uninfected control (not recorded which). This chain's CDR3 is CASSEQVAKNIQYF. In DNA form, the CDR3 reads TGTGCCAGCAGTGAACAAGTAGCCAAAAACATTCAGTACTTC.